This TCR beta chain was recovered during a study of neoadjuvant anti-PD-1 for oral cavity cancer. Study in general: Around day 43, patients without progression received a fourth nivolumab dose before surgery.

The CDR3 has 15 amino acids. The germline CDR1 and CDR2 sequences are MNHNS and SASEGT. The V end lost 7 bases, the J end lost 4 bases, and 17 bases lay between the germline ends. PBMC libraries mostly used around 500 ng of input genomic DNA, with six replicates per sample. Measured with immunoSEQ multiplex PCR; TCRdb has only the in-frame clones, and not every one. The sample yields some 66,000 clones, around 83% seen once. In its sample, this clone was seen once. The sample in question was PBMCs, obtained before nivolumab (anti-PD-1) treatment. This TCR came from a person aged 35-79 years with oral cavity squamous cell carcinoma. The chain is built from TRBV6-1 and TRBJ2-1, with TRBD1 as a possible D gene (7 bases). The CDR3 DNA reads as TGTGCCAGCAAACCGGGACAGCGGGCTTACAATGAGCAGTTCTTC. This codes for CASKPGQRAYNEQFF.